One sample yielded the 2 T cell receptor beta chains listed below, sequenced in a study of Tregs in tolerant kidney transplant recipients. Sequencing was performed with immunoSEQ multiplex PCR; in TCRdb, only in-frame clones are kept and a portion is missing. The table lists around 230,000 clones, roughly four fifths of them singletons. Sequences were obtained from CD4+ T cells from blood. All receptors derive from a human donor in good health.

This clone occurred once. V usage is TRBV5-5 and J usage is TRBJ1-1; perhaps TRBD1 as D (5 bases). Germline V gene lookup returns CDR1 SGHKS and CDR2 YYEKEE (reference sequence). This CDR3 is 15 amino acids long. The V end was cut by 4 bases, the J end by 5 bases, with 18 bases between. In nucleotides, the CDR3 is TGTGCCAGCAGCACCACCGGGACGTCTGGGACTGAAGCTTTCTTT. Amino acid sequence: CASSTTGTSGTEAFF. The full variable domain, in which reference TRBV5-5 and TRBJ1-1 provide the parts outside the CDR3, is DAGVTQSPTHLIKTRGQQVTLRCSPISGHKSVSWYQQVLGQGPQFIFQYYEKEERGRGNFPDRFSARQFPNYSSELNVNALLLGDSALYLCASSTTGTSGTEAFFGQGTRLTVV.

CDR3 region: CASSHRLAGTQETQYF. The CDR3 coding sequence is TGTGCCAGCAGCCACCGACTAGCGGGGACCCAAGAGACCCAGTACTTC. The gene calls are TRBV7-6 and TRBJ2-5; 11 bases agree with TRBD2. Trimming removed 5 bases from V and 1 base from J; junction bases left unmatched: 6. Per the germline V gene, CDR1 is SGHVS and CDR2 is FNYEAQ. CDR3 length equals 16 residues.